Listed here are 18 T cell receptor beta chains from one sample, sequenced in a study of neurological immune-mediated disorders. A single record per CDR3 protein comes from TCRdb applying MiXCR to the 5' RACE reads. The sample carries 46,000 or so distinct CDR3 sequences, around 4% recorded once. Sequencing was carried out using PBMCs. Receptor source: a woman aged 60-75 years with multiple sclerosis.

This clonotype was seen repeatedly, ten times or more. The CDR3 here is CASSPDTNQPQHF. DNA of the CDR3: TGTGCCAGCAGCCCGGACACGAATCAGCCCCAGCATTTT. The chain combines TRBV5-5 with TRBJ1-5; possibly TRBD1 for D (5 bases). Deletions cut 4 bases from V and 4 bases from J, with 9 bases between. This CDR3 comprises 13 residues. CDR1 is SGHKS, CDR2 YYEKEE, per germline (reference sequence).

This clonotype has a count of ten or more. This rearrangement joins TRBV12-3 or TRBV12-4 to TRBJ2-2; D is unclear. The V gene lost 6 bases and the J gene lost 7 bases, with 6 bases spanning the gap. The CDR3 has 11 residues. As DNA, the CDR3 is TGTGCCAGCAGCCCCCTCGGGGAGCTGTTTTTT. This translates into CASSPLGELFF.

This clonotype came up many times. The rearrangement links TRBV3-1 to TRBJ1-1; D is undetermined. The V and J ends lost 0 bases and 4 bases respectively, with 12 bases between them. This CDR3 spans 15 amino acids. Germline V CDR1 and CDR2: LGHDT, YNNKEL (reference sequence). The CDR3 nucleotides are TGTGCCAGCAGCCAAGAATTAAGGGTCGTCACTGAAGCTTTCTTT. Amino acids: CASSQELRVVTEAFF.

The chain uses TRBV18 and TRBJ1-2; TRBD1 might be the D (6 bases). The CDR3 runs 14 residues. Germline loops: CDR1 KGHSH, CDR2 LQKENI. V was pared by 3 bases and J by 2 bases, with 10 bases between. CDR3 sequence reads: CASSPGQLNYGYTF. The CDR3 DNA is TGTGCCAGCTCACCGGGACAACTCAACTATGGCTACACCTTC.

At least ten counts were recorded for this clonotype. The genes are TRBV7-7 and TRBJ2-1, with TRBD1 as a possible D gene (6 bases). The CDR3 totals 14 residues. Trimming took 4 bases from V and 9 from J, leaving 16 bases between them. Per the germline V gene, CDR1 is SSHAT and CDR2 is FNYEAQ (reference sequence). The CDR3: CASSSGEEGGEQFF. CDR3 DNA sequence: TGTGCCAGCAGCTCAGGGGAAGAAGGGGGTGAGCAGTTCTTC.

This clonotype was seen a handful of times. The CDR3 protein is CASSPDLEDAEAFF. In nucleotides, the CDR3 is TGTGCCAGCAGTCCTGACTTGGAAGACGCTGAAGCTTTCTTT. The chain couples TRBV28 to TRBJ1-1; no firm D call. V lost 5 bases to trimming and J lost 6 bases, with 16 bases between them. From germline, CDR1 is MDHEN and CDR2 SYDVKM. The CDR3 sequence is 14 residues long.

This sequence joins TRBV7-2 and TRBJ2-2; D is ambiguous. There are 15 residues in the CDR3. Germline loops: CDR1 SGHTA, CDR2 FQGNSA. V lost 3 bases, J lost 3 bases, and 11 bases lay in between. DNA of the CDR3: TGTGCCAGCAGCTTGGTAGGATCAGACACCGGGGAGCTGTTTTTT. As protein: CASSLVGSDTGELFF.

This clonotype appeared many times. The gene calls are TRBV5-1 and TRBJ2-3, with TRBD2 identical over 8 bases. The CDR3 contains 14 residues. Trimming at V came to 3 bases and at J to 5 bases, leaving 5 bases not matched to a gene. In germline, CDR1 is SGHRS, CDR2 YFSETQ. CDR3 loop: CASSWGLAGDTQYF. For the CDR3, the DNA is TGCGCCAGCAGCTGGGGGCTAGCGGGAGATACGCAGTATTTT.

This clonotype was observed many times. The chain joins TRBV12-3 or TRBV12-4 to TRBJ2-1, with 9 bases fitting TRBD2. After removal of 4 bases from V and 16 bases from J, the junction contained 5 bases not matched to a gene. This CDR3 region has 11 residues. The CDR3 sequence is CASSYSGGAFF. The CDR3, as DNA: TGTGCCAGCAGTTATAGCGGGGGAGCCTTCTTC.

This clonotype has just a few counts. The CDR3: CSARHRREQFF. The CDR3, as DNA: TGCAGTGCTAGACATAGGAGGGAGCAGTTCTTC. The chain recombines TRBV20-1 with TRBJ2-1, with a possible D match to TRBD2 (5 bases). The CDR3 is made up of 11 amino acids. CDR1 is DFQATT, CDR2 SNEGSKA, per germline (reference sequence). Trimming cost V 2 bases and J 10 bases, with 9 bases left between them.

CDR3 in amino acids: CSARDPTPYQETQYF. The CDR3 DNA sequence: TGCAGTGCTAGAGATCCAACGCCTTACCAAGAGACCCAGTACTTC. This rearrangement joins TRBV20-1 to TRBJ2-5; D is uncertain. The V gene lost 0 bases and the J gene lost 0 bases, with 11 bases spanning the gap. CDR1 is DFQATT, CDR2 SNEGSKA, per germline (reference sequence). The CDR3 is 15 residues long.

This clonotype was detected ten times or more. The CDR3 DNA sequence: TGTGCCAGCAGTGTGAACCCGGGAGGTCAGCCCCAGCATTTT. Translating gives CASSVNPGGQPQHF. The J gene is TRBJ1-5, the V gene TRBV6-4, with D unclear. CDR3 length: 14 amino acids. From germline, CDR1 is MRHNA and CDR2 SNTAGT. V gave up 4 bases and J gave up 6 bases, with 13 bases separating them.

A few counts support this clonotype. The chain combines TRBV7-2 with TRBJ2-1; D is perhaps TRBD2 (6 bases). The CDR3 is made up of 15 amino acids. Trimming took off 6 bases at V and 1 base at J, with 13 bases between the two ends. Germline V CDR1 and CDR2: SGHTA, FQGNSA. CDR3 nucleotides: TGTGCCAGCAGAACCGGGAGTGGGTCCTACAATGAGCAGTTCTTC. Residues: CASRTGSGSYNEQFF.

The chain recombines TRBV20-1 with TRBJ2-1, with 7 bases fitting TRBD1. The CDR3 runs to 14 residues. Germline V lookup: CDR1 DFQATT, CDR2 SNEGSKA (reference sequence). The V gene end was trimmed by 0 bases and the J gene end by 4 bases; junction bases not matched to a gene: 3. In DNA form, the CDR3 reads TGCAGTGCTAGAGATGGGACAGCTTACAATGAGCAGTTCTTC. Its protein is CSARDGTAYNEQFF.

This clonotype was observed many times. This chain uses TRBV7-2 with TRBJ2-3; no reliable D call. Germline-derived CDR1 and CDR2 are SGHTA and FQGNSA. V dropped 5 bases and J dropped 4 bases, with 7 bases sitting between them. The CDR3 spans 12 residues. DNA of the CDR3: TGTGCCAGCAGCACGGCTGCAGATACGCAGTATTTT. This gives the protein CASSTAADTQYF. The complete variable domain, with remaining parts taken from reference TRBV7-2 and TRBJ2-3, reads GAGVSQSPSNKVTEKGKDVELRCDPISGHTALYWYRQSLGQGLEFLIYFQGNSAPDKSGLPSDRFSAERTGGSVSTLTIQRTQQEDSAVYLCASSTAADTQYFGPGTRLTVL.

The chain links TRBV6-5 to TRBJ2-1; 9 bases match TRBD2. CDR3 size: 14 residues. Germline values: CDR1 MNHEY, CDR2 SVGAGI. Unmatched junction bases numbered 4, after V lost 6 bases and J lost 4 bases. The CDR3 DNA sequence: TGTGCCAGCAGATTAGCGGGGGCATACAATGAGCAGTTCTTC. Translation: CASRLAGAYNEQFF.

This clonotype was found many times. This chain joins TRBV7-2 and TRBJ2-5; D is unresolved. Between the trimmed V and J ends, which lost 1 base and 7 bases, there was a span of 7 bases. CDR1 is SGHTA and CDR2 is FQGNSA in the germline V gene. The CDR3 is 12 residues long. The CDR3 sequence is CASSLVRGTQYF. The CDR3 DNA follows: TGTGCCAGCAGCTTAGTTCGAGGGACCCAGTACTTC.

Ten or more counts support this clonotype. For the CDR3, the DNA is TGCGCCAGCAGCCAAGATGAAGGAGTTTACCGTGAGACCCAGTACTTC. This encodes CASSQDEGVYRETQYF. The V gene is TRBV4-1, the J gene TRBJ2-5, with D unclear. Germline V lookup: CDR1 MGHRA, CDR2 YSYEKL. This CDR3 is 16 amino acids long. Trimming took off 0 bases at V and 5 bases at J, with 16 bases between the two ends.